Listed below are T cell receptor beta chains from one sample, sequenced in a study of cytomegalovirus exposure and HLA in healthy donors. Measured with immunoSEQ multiplex PCR; TCRdb has only the in-frame clones, and not every one. Seen here are about 210,000 clones, roughly 80% observed once, and the top ten hold around 3%. The sample consisted of PBMCs. These receptors came from a man aged 30 to 39 in good health and CMV-seronegative. Both conserved end residues are part of each CDR3. The D gene is left open where the match is weak. The listing skips clone size in some rows; elsewhere it reads once, few, many or a size class.

TGCGCCAGCAGCCCGGGGGGAACTGAAGCTTTCTTT CASSPGGTEAFF TRBV4-3 . TRBJ1-1 .
TGTGCCAGCAGGACCACTGACAGGGTTTGGTCACCCCTCCACTTT CASRTTDRVWSPLHF TRBV6-1 TRBD1 TRBJ1-6 .
TGTGCCAGAGCAGGGTTGCATCAGCCCCAGCATTTT CARAGLHQPQHF TRBV7-5 . TRBJ1-5 .
TGTGCCAGCAGTTTCGTCGGGGTCAACTACGGGAATGAGCAGTTCTTC CASSFVGVNYGNEQFF TRBV28 . TRBJ2-1 .
TGTGCCAGCCGGGACAACGACTACGAGCAGTACTTC CASRDNDYEQYF TRBV2 . TRBJ2-7 once
TGTGCCAGCAGTTCCCGCGGGGCGGGATGGGGTGGCTACACCTTC CASSSRGAGWGGYTF TRBV2 . TRBJ1-2 few
TGTGCCAGCAGCGCCTTCCTACGGGATTACGAGCAGTACTTC CASSAFLRDYEQYF TRBV11-2 . TRBJ2-7 .
TGTGCCAGCAACCGAGCGGTCAACTATGGCTACACCTTC CASNRAVNYGYTF TRBV28 . TRBJ1-2 .
TGTGCCAGCAGTTGGACAGCAGGGCGCTACACCTTC CASSWTAGRYTF TRBV28 . TRBJ1-2 .
TGTGCCAGCAGTGAAGGAAGCAAGTACTCTGGAAACACCATATATTTT CASSEGSKYSGNTIYF TRBV6-1 . TRBJ1-3 once
TGCGCCAGCTTTCTTCCGCTCCCAGCGGGGGGTGAGACCCAGTACTTC CASFLPLPAGGETQYF TRBV5-1 TRBD2 TRBJ2-5 .
TGTGCCAGCAGGAGCCCGGACAGCCTGAGCTACGAGCAGTACTTC CASRSPDSLSYEQYF TRBV28 . TRBJ2-7 .
TGCGCCAGCAGCCAAGACAGGGAAGAAGATACGCAGTATTTT CASSQDREEDTQYF TRBV4-3 . TRBJ2-3 .
TGTGCCAGCAGCTTGGGACTCCTTGGCTACACCTTC CASSLGLLGYTF TRBV2 . TRBJ1-2 .
TGTGCCAGCAGCCAAGAAGAGGTAGGAGCCCCTAACTATGGCTACACCTTC CASSQEEVGAPNYGYTF TRBV4-2 . TRBJ1-2 .
TGTGCCAGCAGCTTGGGAGGCGGGTCGAGACAAGAGACCCAGTACTTC CASSLGGGSRQETQYF TRBV5-4 . TRBJ2-5 .
TGTGCCAGTAGGGCAGGGGATAGCTCTGGGGCCAGCGTCCTGACTTTC CASRAGDSSGASVLTF TRBV19 . TRBJ2-6 .
TGTGCCAGCAGCCTCCGAGGACAGGAAAAACTGTTTTTT CASSLRGQEKLFF TRBV6-5 . TRBJ1-4 .
TGTGCCATCAACCCCGGGGGGAACACTGAAGCTTTCTTT CAINPGGNTEAFF TRBV10-3 . TRBJ1-1 .
TGTGCCAGCAGCTCTGCTAGACAGTTCGGATCCAGCACAGATACGCAGTATTTT CASSSARQFGSSTDTQYF TRBV7-9 . TRBJ2-3 .
TGTGCCAGTGCGAACAGGGGATACACCGGGGAGCTGTTTTTT CASANRGYTGELFF TRBV19 TRBD1 TRBJ2-2 .
TGTGCCAGCAGCCGGGGGGGAGGGAGGGGAGGGCAAGAGACCCAGTACTTC CASSRGGGRGGQETQYF TRBV5-4 TRBD2 TRBJ2-5 .
TGTGCCAGCAGCTTCCGGGGAAATAATTCACCCCTCCACTTT CASSFRGNNSPLHF TRBV5-6 . TRBJ1-6 .
TGTGCCAGCAGTCGCGGACTAGCCCAAGAGACCCAGTACTTC CASSRGLAQETQYF TRBV7-2 TRBD2 TRBJ2-5 .
TGTGCCAGTAGTACGTGGACAGGGGTTCAACAATATGGCTACACCTTC CASSTWTGVQQYGYTF TRBV19 TRBD1 TRBJ1-2 .
TGTGCCAGCAGTACCGGTCAATATACGCAGTATTTT CASSTGQYTQYF TRBV28 . TRBJ2-3 few
TGTGCCACCAGCGACAGGGGGCTAGAGACCCAGTACTTC CATSDRGLETQYF TRBV15 TRBD1 TRBJ2-5 .
TGTGCCAGCAGCGGTAGAGGAGGAGGGCAGTTCTTC CASSGRGGGQFF TRBV27 . TRBJ2-1 .
TGTGCCAGCAGTTCTTCCGGGACTAGCGGGGGGGCAGGGCAGTTCTTC CASSSSGTSGGAGQFF TRBV6-6 TRBD2 TRBJ2-1 few
TGTGCCAGCAGCCTGGGGTTCCCATCGACAGGGGTGGCTGGAAACACCATATATTTT CASSLGFPSTGVAGNTIYF TRBV5-6 TRBD1 TRBJ1-3 .
TGTGCCAGCAGCATTTCCGGAGCCTACAATGAGCAGTTCTTC CASSISGAYNEQFF TRBV5-5 . TRBJ2-1 .
TGTGCCAGCAGCTCCGACAGGGCCACAGATACGCAGTATTTT CASSSDRATDTQYF TRBV13 TRBD1 TRBJ2-3 .
TGTGCCAGCATTAGGGACAGGTCTAGCAATCAGCCCCAGCATTTT CASIRDRSSNQPQHF TRBV2 TRBD1 TRBJ1-5 .
TGTGCCAGCAGTACGGAGGCTCGCAATGAAAAACTGTTTTTT CASSTEARNEKLFF TRBV28 . TRBJ1-4 .
TGTGCCAGCAGCTTATTGCTCAGGAACAACTATGGCTACACCTTC CASSLLLRNNYGYTF TRBV13 . TRBJ1-2 .
TGTGCCAGCACAACATTAGACAGACGGGCCTCCTACAATGAGCAGTTCTTC CASTTLDRRASYNEQFF TRBV27 . TRBJ2-1 once
TGTGCCAGCAGCCAAGACCGATGGGGGGATCGGTACACTGAAGCTTTCTTT CASSQDRWGDRYTEAFF TRBV14 . TRBJ1-1 .
TGTGCCATAAAGGGGGGGGGTACCAATTCACCCCTCCACTTT CAIKGGGTNSPLHF TRBV6-5 . TRBJ1-6 .
TGCGCCAGCAGCTTGGGCCGGGACAGGGGGATATATGAGCAGTTCTTC CASSLGRDRGIYEQFF TRBV5-1 TRBD1 TRBJ2-1 .
TGTGCCAGCACTACAGGGGGCGCGGACACTGAAGCTTTCTTT CASTTGGADTEAFF TRBV6-5 TRBD1 TRBJ1-1 .
TGTGCCAGTAGTACGCGGACAGGGGAGACCCAGTACTTC CASSTRTGETQYF TRBV19 TRBD1 TRBJ2-5 .
TGTGCCAGCAGTGTCCGACAGGGCACCTATGGCTACACCTTC CASSVRQGTYGYTF TRBV6-1 TRBD1 TRBJ1-2 .
TGTGCCAGCAGCGCCTCAGGGATTAGCAATCAGCCCCAGCATTTT CASSASGISNQPQHF TRBV9 . TRBJ1-5 .
TGTGCCAGCAGCTTAGATCTAGGGGTGGGGAAGGCCGGGGAGCTGTTTTTT CASSLDLGVGKAGELFF TRBV11-2 . TRBJ2-2 .
TGTGCCAGCAGTCCCCATAACTCTGGGGCCAGCGTCCTGACTTTC CASSPHNSGASVLTF TRBV28 . TRBJ2-6 .
TGTGCCAGCAGCTACCCGGGACTTATCACAGATACGCAGTATTTT CASSYPGLITDTQYF TRBV5-4 . TRBJ2-3 .
TGTGCCAGCAGTGAACTGTACACAGATACGCAGTATTTT CASSELYTDTQYF TRBV2 . TRBJ2-3 once
TGTGCCAGCATTCGCGGGGGGGAAGAGACCCAGTACTTC CASIRGGEETQYF TRBV28 TRBD2 TRBJ2-5 .
TGTGCCAGCAGTCCCCAGGGTGTGGTTACCGGCACCGGGGAGCTGTTTTTT CASSPQGVVTGTGELFF TRBV28 . TRBJ2-2 .
TGTGCCAGCAGCCCACTAGCGTACCAAGAGACCCAGTACTTC CASSPLAYQETQYF TRBV7-9 TRBD2 TRBJ2-5 .
TGCGCCAGCAGCCAGCCGGGACAGGGTTCTTACGAGCAGTACTTC CASSQPGQGSYEQYF TRBV4-1 TRBD1 TRBJ2-7 .
TGTGCCAGCAGCTCCGGGGGGATCGGATTTGAAGCTTTCTTT CASSSGGIGFEAFF TRBV9 . TRBJ1-1 .
TGTGCCAGCAGGACTGGGTCTGGGGCCAGCGTCCTGACTTTC CASRTGSGASVLTF TRBV2 . TRBJ2-6 .